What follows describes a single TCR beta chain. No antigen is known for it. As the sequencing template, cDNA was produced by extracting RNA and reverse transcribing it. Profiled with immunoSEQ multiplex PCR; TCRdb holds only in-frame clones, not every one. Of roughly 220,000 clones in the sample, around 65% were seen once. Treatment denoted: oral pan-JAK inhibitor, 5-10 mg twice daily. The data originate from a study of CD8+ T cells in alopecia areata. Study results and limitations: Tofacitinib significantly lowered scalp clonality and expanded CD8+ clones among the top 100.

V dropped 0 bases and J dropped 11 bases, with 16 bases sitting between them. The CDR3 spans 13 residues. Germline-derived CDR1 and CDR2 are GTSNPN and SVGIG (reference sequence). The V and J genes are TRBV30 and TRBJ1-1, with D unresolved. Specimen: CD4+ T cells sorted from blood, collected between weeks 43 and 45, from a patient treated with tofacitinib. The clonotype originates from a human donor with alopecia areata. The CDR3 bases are TGTGCCTGGAGTGTACGAAGGGAGAGTGAGGCTTTCTTT. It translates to CAWSVRRESEAFF.